This T cell receptor (beta chain) was sequenced for a study of shared clonotypes between healthy human individuals. Looked up from germline, CDR1 is MGHRA and CDR2 is YSYEKL. The CDR3 totals 14 residues. It was on ten immunoSEQ deep assay plates that unsorted PBMC DNA was sequenced. Here immunoSEQ multiplex PCR was the method, and the copy in TCRdb shows in-frame clones only, minus some. This table has 450,000 to 500,000 clones, about 84% appearing once. As for this clone: With a far larger clone one base away, a read error is the likely cause.

This chain joins TRBV4-1 and TRBJ1-1; D gene unclear. Sequencing was performed on PBMCs. The TCR sequence derives from a middle-aged woman in good health. Some clones in this sample may be carry-over from other donors' samples. In DNA form, the CDR3 reads TGCGCCATCAGCTCCGGGTTGCTGAACACTGAAGCTTTCTTT. Translated, it gives CAISSGLLNTEAFF.